One T cell receptor (beta chain) is described in this entry. What it binds is not known. This could be a read error, since a much larger clone is one nucleotide away. These data are taken from a study of blood T cells in healthy people across ages. PCR was performed a second time for roughly 7 to 12 cycles using a sample-barcoded 5' primer and a J-beta primer mix. The template-switch adaptor, which had 12 random nucleotides, put a tag on each cDNA molecule. TCRdb reprocessed the 5' RACE reads via MiXCR and lists one record per CDR3 protein. Found here are about 1 million distinct CDR3 sequences, 40% to 55% of them singletons; the top ten hold approximately 17%. Study conclusions and caveats: CMV status of donors was unknown, possibly confounding expanded clonotype changes. Versus aged donors, long-lived donors had higher diversity and more naive CD4+ cells. With naive T cell percentage, TCR beta diversity showed a strong correlation.

The CDR3 has 13 amino acids. Per germline, CDR1 SGHRS and CDR2 YFSETQ. Trimming stripped 4 bases from V and 1 base from J, with 7 bases between. The chain is built from TRBV5-1 and TRBJ2-3; no reliable D call. The material sequenced was blood. This clonotype was sampled from a woman aged 55 to 70 in good health. CDR3 coding DNA: TGCGCCAGCAGCGCCCCCCGCACAGATACGCAGTATTTT. Translating gives CASSAPRTDTQYF.